These 16 T cell receptor beta chains share one sample of origin, sequenced in a study of cytotoxic CD8 clonotypes in ibrutinib-treated CLL. Sequencing used immunoSEQ multiplex PCR; TCRdb keeps in-frame clones, though not all of them. The repertoire holds about 49,000 clones, with more than 45% as singletons. The sequences come from PBMCs, collected after 12 months of ibrutinib treatment. The receptors come from a human donor with chronic lymphocytic leukemia.

This chain joins TRBV5-4 and TRBJ2-2; 8 bases agree with TRBD2. There are 16 residues in the CDR3. Germline CDR1 is SGHNT and CDR2 is YYREEE (reference sequence). Unmatched junction bases numbered 8, after V lost 2 bases and J lost 5 bases. The CDR3 loop is CASSFSGSGRTGELFF. The CDR3 DNA reads as TGTGCCAGCAGCTTCAGCGGGAGCGGGCGAACCGGGGAGCTGTTTTTT.

In this sample, this clone turned up once. This sequence joins TRBV28 and TRBJ1-4; perhaps TRBD1 as D (5 bases). The ends were cut back, 6 bases at V and 2 bases at J, with 13 bases in the middle. Germline CDR1 reads MDHEN; CDR2 reads SYDVKM. CDR3 length: 15 amino acids. CDR3 protein: CASRPTGGTNEKLFF. DNA of the CDR3: TGTGCCAGCAGACCTACAGGAGGCACTAATGAAAAACTGTTTTTT.

The chain carries TRBV7-4 and TRBJ2-7; TRBD2 aligns across 12 bases. The CDR3 is 15 amino acids. The V and J ends lost 3 bases and 6 bases, in that order; junction bases with no gene match: 6. Germline V lookup: CDR1 SGHVT, CDR2 SQSDAQ. CDR3 DNA sequence: TGTGCCAGCAGCTTCAGGCTAGCGGGAGGGGTCGAGCAGTACTTC. Its translation is CASSFRLAGGVEQYF.

This chain joins TRBV7-9 and TRBJ2-7, with 10 bases lining up with TRBD1. Germline loops: CDR1 SEHNR, CDR2 FQNEAQ (reference sequence). With V trimmed by 3 bases and J by 1 base, 3 bases remained unmatched. The CDR3 totals 15 residues. CDR3 protein: CASSLGTGVSYEQYF. DNA for the CDR3: TGTGCCAGCAGCTTGGGGACAGGGGTATCCTACGAGCAGTACTTC. The full variable domain, rest sourced from reference TRBV7-9 and TRBJ2-7, is DTGVSQNPRHKITKRGQNVTFRCDPISEHNRLYWYRQTLGQGPEFLTYFQNEAQLEKSRLLSDRFSAERPKGSFSTLEIQRTEQGDSAMYLCASSLGTGVSYEQYFGPGTRLTVT.

The V gene is TRBV28, the J gene TRBJ2-1, with 9 bases lining up with TRBD2. The CDR3 consists of 15 residues. CDR1 MDHEN and CDR2 SYDVKM come from the germline V gene. The V segment lost 5 bases and the J segment 7 bases; nucleotides outside the gene matches: 9. The CDR3 protein is CASSRAVAGVNEQFF. CDR3 in DNA: TGTGCCAGCAGTAGGGCGGTAGCGGGAGTGAATGAGCAGTTCTTC. Drawing the rest from reference TRBV28 and TRBJ2-1, the complete variable domain is DVKVTQSSRYLVKRTGEKVFLECVQDMDHENMFWYRQDPGLGLRLIYFSYDVKMKEKGDIPEGYSVSREKKERFSLILESASTNQTSMYLCASSRAVAGVNEQFFGPGTRLTVL.

The chain couples TRBV1 to TRBJ1-5; the table calls TRBD1, which could not be checked here. TRBV1 is listed as a pseudogene. CDR3 length equals 16 residues. CDR3 DNA: TGCACCAGCAACCGGGACAGGGGGCTTTGCTATCAGCCCCAGCATTTT. This sequence encodes CTSNRDRGLCYQPQHF.

This clone has a handful of counts. V and J are TRBV4-2 and TRBJ2-5; D gene unclear. This CDR3 region has 17 residues. The V gene's germline CDR1 is LGHNA and CDR2 YNFKEQ. The V end was cut by 0 bases, the J end by 0 bases, with 14 bases between. CDR3 loop: CASSQDYQLSYQETQYF. The CDR3, as DNA: TGTGCCAGCAGCCAAGATTACCAGCTTTCGTACCAAGAGACCCAGTACTTC.

The chain joins TRBV18 to TRBJ2-2, with D perhaps TRBD2 (5 bases). Trimming took 3 bases from V and 6 from J, leaving 20 bases between them. The CDR3 has 17 amino acids. Germline values: CDR1 KGHSH, CDR2 LQKENI. CDR3 nucleotide sequence: TGTGCCAGCTCACCTAGGACTCCTTCCCTCTACCCCGGGGAGCTGTTTTTT. Translating gives CASSPRTPSLYPGELFF.

The rearrangement uses TRBV30 and TRBJ1-6; D gene ambiguous. Germline V gene sequence: CDR1 GTSNPN, CDR2 SVGIG (reference sequence). The V and J ends lost 3 bases and 5 bases respectively, with 17 bases between them. CDR3 length equals 16 residues. The CDR3 spells CAWSPFGSSNNSPLHF. CDR3 DNA: TGTGCCTGGAGCCCGTTTGGGAGTTCTAATAATTCACCCCTCCACTTT. The full variable domain, completed using reference TRBV30 and TRBJ1-6, is SQTIHQWPATLVQPVGSPLSLECTVEGTSNPNLYWYRQAAGRGLQLLFYSVGIGQISSEVPQNLSASRPQDRQFILSSKKLLLSDSGFYLCAWSPFGSSNNSPLHFGNGTRLTVT.

The chain carries TRBV7-9 and TRBJ1-2; possible D gene TRBD1, 5 bases. The CDR3 has 16 residues. From germline, CDR1 is SEHNR and CDR2 FQNEAQ (reference sequence). V lost 1 base and J 4 bases, leaving 16 bases between the germline ends. Here the CDR3 DNA reads TGTGCCAGCAGCTTAGGGGGCACTGACTCATTCTATGGCTACACCTTC. This translates into CASSLGGTDSFYGYTF. The full variable domain, in which reference TRBV7-9 and TRBJ1-2 provide the parts outside the CDR3, is DTGVSQNPRHKITKRGQNVTFRCDPISEHNRLYWYRQTLGQGPEFLTYFQNEAQLEKSRLLSDRFSAERPKGSFSTLEIQRTEQGDSAMYLCASSLGGTDSFYGYTFGSGTRLTVV.

This clone was detected a few times. This chain links TRBV10-3 with TRBJ2-7, with 11 nucleotides matching TRBD2. This CDR3 has 14 amino acids. Germline CDR1 is ENHRY and CDR2 is SYGVKD. V shed 5 bases and J 4 bases; nucleotides not matched to a gene: 4. The CDR3 loop reads CAISTGTSGYEQYF. CDR3 sequence (DNA): TGTGCCATCAGTACCGGGACTAGCGGATACGAGCAGTACTTC.

This clone appeared a few times. Here the CDR3 reads CASSGEQGNYGYTF. In DNA form, the CDR3 reads TGTGCCAGCAGTGGAGAACAGGGAAACTATGGCTACACCTTC. V and J are TRBV6-1 and TRBJ1-2; D may be TRBD1 (6 bases). V was shortened by 4 bases and J by 2 bases, with 11 bases between the two germline ends. Germline CDR1 and CDR2: MNHNS and SASEGT. CDR3 size: 14 residues.

V gene TRBV7-6 combines with J gene TRBJ2-7; D not certain. Germline V lookup: CDR1 SGHVS, CDR2 FNYEAQ. The CDR3 is 12 residues long. Trimming pared 5 bases from V and 4 bases from J, leaving 9 bases between. This CDR3 is CASSPIGYEQYF. The CDR3 bases are TGTGCCAGCAGCCCGATAGGGTACGAGCAGTACTTC. The entire variable domain, with the rest obtained from reference TRBV7-6 and TRBJ2-7, is as follows: GAGVSQSPRYKVTKRGQDVALRCDPISGHVSLYWYRQALGQGPEFLTYFNYEAQQDKSGLPNDRFSAERPEGSISTLTIQRTEQRDSAMYRCASSPIGYEQYFGPGTRLTVT.

The V call is TRBV7-2, the J call TRBJ2-4; unclear D gene. CDR3 length: 11 residues. The germline gives CDR1 SGHTA, CDR2 FQGNSA. V lost 5 bases and J 6 bases, leaving 5 bases between the germline ends. In DNA, the CDR3 is TGTGCCAGCAGCCACACAAACATTCAGTACTTC. Residues: CASSHTNIQYF. The variable domain in full, with the rest retrieved from reference TRBV7-2 and TRBJ2-4, is GAGVSQSPSNKVTEKGKDVELRCDPISGHTALYWYRQSLGQGLEFLIYFQGNSAPDKSGLPSDRFSAERTGGSVSTLTIQRTQQEDSAVYLCASSHTNIQYFGAGTRLSVL.

The chain links TRBV16 to TRBJ2-6; D tentatively reads TRBD1 or TRBD2 (5 bases each). This CDR3 region has 16 residues. The germline CDR1 and CDR2 sequences are KGHSY and FQNENV. The germline V and J ends were trimmed by 0 bases and 2 bases, with 8 bases remaining between them. The DNA for the CDR3 is TGTGCCAGCAGCCAATCCAGAGGGGCTGGGGCCAACGTCCTGACTTTC. As protein: CASSQSRGAGANVLTF.

V is TRBV7-9 and J is TRBJ1-2; 10 bases align to TRBD1. This CDR3 has 12 amino acids. Germline trimming cut 5 bases from V and 12 bases from J; bases unmatched to any gene: 6. Germline assignment: CDR1 SEHNR and CDR2 FQNEAQ (reference sequence). In nucleotides, the CDR3 is TGTGCCAGCAGCGGGGACAGGGGATACCACACCTTC. It codes for CASSGDRGYHTF.